This TCR beta chain was sequenced for a study of T-cell memory formation after mild COVID-19. TCRdb called the 5' RACE reads again in MiXCR, with one record for every CDR3 protein. The sample includes over 250,000 distinct CDR3 sequences, less than 20% of them seen just once. Germline V lookup: CDR1 SGHRS, CDR2 YFSETQ. This CDR3 has 18 residues. Trimming took 0 bases from V and 2 from J, leaving 15 bases between them. Sequenced: PBMCs or a T cell subset sorted from them (not recorded which). This sequence was found in a man between 18 and 29 years old who had mild COVID-19 (a few samples of this study predate the infection). Cell type and time point are not known. The gene calls are TRBV5-1 and TRBJ2-6; weak D call: TRBD1 (6 bases). The CDR3 spells CASSLVPPPGAGANVLTF. CDR3 DNA sequence: TGCGCCAGCAGCTTGGTCCCCCCCCCAGGGGCTGGGGCCAACGTCCTGACTTTC.